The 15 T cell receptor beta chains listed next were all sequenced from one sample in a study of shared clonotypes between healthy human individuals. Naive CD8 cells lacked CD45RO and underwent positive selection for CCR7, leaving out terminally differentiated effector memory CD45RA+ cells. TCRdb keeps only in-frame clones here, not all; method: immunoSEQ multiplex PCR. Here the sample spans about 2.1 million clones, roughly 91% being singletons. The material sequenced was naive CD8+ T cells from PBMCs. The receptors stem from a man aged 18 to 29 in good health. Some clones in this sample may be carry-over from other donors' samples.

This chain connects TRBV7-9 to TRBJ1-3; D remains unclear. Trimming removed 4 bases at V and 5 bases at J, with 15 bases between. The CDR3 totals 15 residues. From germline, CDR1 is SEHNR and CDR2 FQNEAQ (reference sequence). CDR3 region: CASSYVHGGRNTIYF. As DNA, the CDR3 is TGTGCCAGCAGCTACGTACACGGTGGAAGAAACACCATATATTTT.

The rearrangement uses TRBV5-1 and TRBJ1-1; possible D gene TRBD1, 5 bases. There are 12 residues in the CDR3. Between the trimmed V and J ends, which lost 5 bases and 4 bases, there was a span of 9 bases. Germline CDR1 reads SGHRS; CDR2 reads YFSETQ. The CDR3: CASRGGGTEAFF. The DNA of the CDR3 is TGCGCCAGCAGGGGCGGGGGCACTGAAGCTTTCTTT. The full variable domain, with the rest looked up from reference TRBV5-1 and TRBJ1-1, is KAGVTQTPRYLIKTRGQQVTLSCSPISGHRSVSWYQQTPGQGLQFLFEYFSETQRNKGNFPGRFSGRQFSNSRSEMNVSTLELGDSALYLCASRGGGTEAFFGQGTRLTVV.

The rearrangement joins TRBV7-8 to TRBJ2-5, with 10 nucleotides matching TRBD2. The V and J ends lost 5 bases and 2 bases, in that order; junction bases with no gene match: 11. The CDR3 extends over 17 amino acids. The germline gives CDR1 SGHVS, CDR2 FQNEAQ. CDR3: CASSPKLAGAKQETQYF. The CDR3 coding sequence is TGTGCCAGCAGCCCGAAGCTAGCGGGAGCGAAACAAGAGACCCAGTACTTC.

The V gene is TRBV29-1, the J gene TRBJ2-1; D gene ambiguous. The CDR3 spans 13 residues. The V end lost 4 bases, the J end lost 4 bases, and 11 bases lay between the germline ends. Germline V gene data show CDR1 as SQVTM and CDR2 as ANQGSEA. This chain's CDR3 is CSVAEAFYNEQFF. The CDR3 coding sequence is TGCAGCGTTGCCGAAGCCTTTTACAATGAGCAGTTCTTC.

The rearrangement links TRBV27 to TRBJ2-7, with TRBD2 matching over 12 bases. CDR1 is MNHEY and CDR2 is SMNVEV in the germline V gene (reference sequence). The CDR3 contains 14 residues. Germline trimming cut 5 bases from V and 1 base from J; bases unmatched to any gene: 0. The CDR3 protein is CASSGLAGSYEQYF. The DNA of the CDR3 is TGTGCCAGCAGTGGACTAGCGGGATCCTACGAGCAGTACTTC.

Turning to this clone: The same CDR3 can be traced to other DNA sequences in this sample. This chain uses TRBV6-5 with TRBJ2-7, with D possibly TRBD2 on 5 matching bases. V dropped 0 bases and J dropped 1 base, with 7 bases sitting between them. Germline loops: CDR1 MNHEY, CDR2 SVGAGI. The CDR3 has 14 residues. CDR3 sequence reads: CASSYSSGSYEQYF. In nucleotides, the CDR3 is TGTGCCAGCAGTTACTCATCGGGATCCTACGAGCAGTACTTC.

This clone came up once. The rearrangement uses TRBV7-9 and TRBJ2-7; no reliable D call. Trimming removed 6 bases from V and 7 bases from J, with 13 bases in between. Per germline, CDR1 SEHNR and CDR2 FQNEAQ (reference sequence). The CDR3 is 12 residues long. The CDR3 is CASRSDQPEQYF. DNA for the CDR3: TGTGCCAGCAGATCGGATCAACCGGAGCAGTACTTC.

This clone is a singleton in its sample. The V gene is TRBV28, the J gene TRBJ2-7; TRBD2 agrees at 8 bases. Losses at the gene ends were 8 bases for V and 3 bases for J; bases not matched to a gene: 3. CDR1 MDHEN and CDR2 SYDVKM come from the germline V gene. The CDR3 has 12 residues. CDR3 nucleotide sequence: TGTGCCAGCCGGGAGGGTCGCTACGAGCAGTACTTC. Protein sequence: CASREGRYEQYF.

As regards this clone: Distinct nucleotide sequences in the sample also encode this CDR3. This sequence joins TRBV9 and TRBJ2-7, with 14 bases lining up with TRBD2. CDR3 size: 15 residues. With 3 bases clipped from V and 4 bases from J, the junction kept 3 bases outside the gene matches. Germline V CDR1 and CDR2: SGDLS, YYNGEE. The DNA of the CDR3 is TGTGCCAGCAGCGAGGGACTAGCGGGAGCTTACGAGCAGTACTTC. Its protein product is CASSEGLAGAYEQYF.

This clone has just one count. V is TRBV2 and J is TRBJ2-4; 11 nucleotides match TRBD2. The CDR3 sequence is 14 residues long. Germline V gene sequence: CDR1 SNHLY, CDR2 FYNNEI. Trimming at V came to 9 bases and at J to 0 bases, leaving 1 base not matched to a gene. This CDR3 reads CASGLAGAKNIQYF. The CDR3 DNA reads TGTGCCAGTGGACTAGCGGGAGCCAAAAACATTCAGTACTTC.

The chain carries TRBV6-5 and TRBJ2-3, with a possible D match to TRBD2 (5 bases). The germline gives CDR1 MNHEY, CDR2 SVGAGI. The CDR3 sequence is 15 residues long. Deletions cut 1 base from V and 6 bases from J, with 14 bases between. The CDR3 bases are TGTGCCAGCAGTTACTACGGCGGGCTGGGGGATACGCAGTATTTT. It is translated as CASSYYGGLGDTQYF.

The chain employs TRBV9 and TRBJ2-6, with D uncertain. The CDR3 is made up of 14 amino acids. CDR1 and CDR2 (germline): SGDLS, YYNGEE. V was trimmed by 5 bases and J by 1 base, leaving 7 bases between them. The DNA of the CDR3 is TGTGCCAGCAGAAACACTTCTGGGGCCAACGTCCTGACTTTC. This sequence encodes CASRNTSGANVLTF.

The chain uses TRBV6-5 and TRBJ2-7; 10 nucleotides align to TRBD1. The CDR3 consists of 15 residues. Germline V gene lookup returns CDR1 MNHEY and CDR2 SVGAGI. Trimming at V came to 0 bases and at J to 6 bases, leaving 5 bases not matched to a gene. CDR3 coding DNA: TGTGCCAGCAGTTACTCTGGGACAGGGGTCCGCGAGCAGTACTTC. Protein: CASSYSGTGVREQYF.

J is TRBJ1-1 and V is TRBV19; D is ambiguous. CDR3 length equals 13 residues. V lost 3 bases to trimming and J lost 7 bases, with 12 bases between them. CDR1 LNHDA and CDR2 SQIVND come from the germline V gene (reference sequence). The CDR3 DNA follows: TGTGCCAGTAGTATCACCGCAGCAAATGAAGCTTTCTTT. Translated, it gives CASSITAANEAFF.

CDR3 in amino acids: CASSLFRQVAFF. DNA for the CDR3: TGTGCCAGCAGCTTGTTTCGGCAAGTGGCTTTCTTT. This sequence joins TRBV7-8 and TRBJ1-1, with unresolved D. With 3 bases removed from V and 11 bases from J, the gap between germline ends came to 13 bases. Germline CDR1 and CDR2: SGHVS and FQNEAQ. The CDR3 is 12 amino acids. The entire variable domain, with the rest obtained from reference TRBV7-8 and TRBJ1-1, is as follows: GAGVSQSPRYKVAKRGQDVALRCDPISGHVSLFWYQQALGQGPEFLTYFQNEAQLDKSGLPSDRFFAERPEGSVSTLKIQRTQQEDSAVYLCASSLFRQVAFFGQGTRLTVV.